A selection of T cell receptor beta chains follows, all from one sample in a study of response to subunit inactivated influenza vaccine. TCRdb fed the RT-PCR reads into MiXCR, producing one record per CDR3 protein. This sample yields more than 450,000 distinct CDR3 sequences, of which about 11% are seen a single time; approximately 9.9% belongs to the top ten. These data were also reused for a study on T cells expressing NK-cell markers.

The source material was PBMCs from blood, sampled on the day of vaccination. The receptors were sampled from a man in his fifties who received an inactivated influenza vaccine. Both conserved end residues are part of each CDR3. The D gene is left open where the match is weak. Clone sizes are given selectively: once, few, many, or a class where the clone is expanded.

TRBV6-1	TRBJ2-3	-	TRBD1	TGTGCCAGCAGCATACTGGACAGGGTTGCAGATACGCAGTATTTT	CASSILDRVADTQYF
TRBV7-9	TRBJ2-1	few	-	TGTGCCAGCAGCTCAGGTCTCGGGAGCAATGAGCAGTTCTTC	CASSSGLGSNEQFF
TRBV29-1	TRBJ1-6	-	-	TGCAGCGTTGAAGAGGGGGCGAATTCACCCCTCCACTTT	CSVEEGANSPLHF
TRBV7-2	TRBJ1-2	-	-	TGTGCCAGCAGCTTATCTACAGCCACCGAGACCTTC	CASSLSTATETF
TRBV7-2	TRBJ2-3	few	-	TGTGCCAGCAGCCCCCCTGGGGTGCGCACAGATACGCAGTATTTT	CASSPPGVRTDTQYF
TRBV20-1	TRBJ2-4	many	TRBD1	TGCAGTGCTAGACCCCGGACAGGGTTAAACATTCAGTACTTC	CSARPRTGLNIQYF
TRBV29-1	TRBJ2-2	few	TRBD1	TGCAGCGTTGAAAGCCCACAGGGGGATTACACCGGGGAGCTGTTTTTT	CSVESPQGDYTGELFF
TRBV6-1	TRBJ1-4	-	-	TGTGCCAGCTCCCCTGTTGCAACTAATGAAAAACTGTTTTTT	CASSPVATNEKLFF
TRBV25-1	TRBJ1-5	few	-	TGTGCCAGCAGTACCCGGGACGGGAGAGGGAATCAGCCCCAGCATTTT	CASSTRDGRGNQPQHF
TRBV10-3	TRBJ1-2	many	-	TGTGCCAGCTCATGGGACCCCCTCTATGGCTACACCTTC	CASSWDPLYGYTF
TRBV20-1	TRBJ1-1	-	-	TGCACTAACGACAGGAACACTGAAGCTTTCTTT	CTNDRNTEAFF
TRBV24-1	TRBJ2-2	once	TRBD1	TGTGCCACCAGTGAAATGAGGCTTCGGGGACAGGGGTTGAACGGGGAGCTGTTTTTT	CATSEMRLRGQGLNGELFF
TRBV4-3	TRBJ2-7	-	TRBD1	TGCGCCAGCAGCCAAGGGGACAGCGACTCCTACGAGCAGTACTTC	CASSQGDSDSYEQYF
TRBV12-3/TRBV12-4	TRBJ2-7	few	TRBD1	TGTGCCAGCAGGGGCTATGGGACAGGGGGCTACTACGAGCAGTACTTC	CASRGYGTGGYYEQYF
TRBV3-1	TRBJ2-5	many	-	TGTGCCAGCGAACAGGGAAGAGAGACCCAGTACTTC	CASEQGRETQYF
TRBV7-7	TRBJ1-5	few	-	TGTGCTAGCAGCCGCGGACTCAATCAGCCCCAGCATTTT	CASSRGLNQPQHF
TRBV5-1	TRBJ1-1	-	-	TGCGCCAGCAGCTTGTCTCGGAGGAACACTGAAGCTTTCTTT	CASSLSRRNTEAFF
TRBV5-1	TRBJ2-3	few	-	TGCGCCAGCAGCTTCAGCCTAGAAAATACGCAGTATTTT	CASSFSLENTQYF
TRBV9	TRBJ2-3	many	-	TGTGCCAGCAGCGTAGTCGGGGGTACGCAGTATTTT	CASSVVGGTQYF
TRBV10-3	TRBJ2-6	few	TRBD1	TGTGCCATCAGTGGGACCGGGACAGGGATAACTGGGGCCAACGTCCTGACTTTC	CAISGTGTGITGANVLTF
TRBV6-5	TRBJ2-1	-	-	TGTGCCAGCAGTTACACCCGGGGAACGGGGACGCAGTTCTTC	CASSYTRGTGTQFF
TRBV4-1	TRBJ2-4	many	TRBD2	TGCGCCAGCAGCCAATGGATCGGGGGGGACCTAGCCAAAAACATTCAGTACTTC	CASSQWIGGDLAKNIQYF
TRBV5-1	TRBJ2-1	-	-	TGCGCCAGCAGCTCCGACGGCTACAATGAGCAGTTCTTC	CASSSDGYNEQFF
TRBV3-1	TRBJ2-7	-	-	TGTGCCAGCAGCCAAGATTCCCCAGCCTACGAGCAGTACTTC	CASSQDSPAYEQYF
TRBV7-2	TRBJ2-7	few	TRBD1	TGTGCCAGCAGCCGGGACAGGGGGTCCTCCTCATCCTACGAGCAGTACTTC	CASSRDRGSSSSYEQYF
TRBV11-2	TRBJ2-6	few	-	TGTGCCAGCAGCGGCCGACGAGTCTCGAGTTCTGGGGCCAACGTCCTGACTTTC	CASSGRRVSSSGANVLTF
TRBV11-2	TRBJ2-7	few	TRBD2	TGTGCCAGCAGCTTAGTTCGGACTAGCGGGAGGACTAGCTCCTACGAGCAGTACTTC	CASSLVRTSGRTSSYEQYF
TRBV15	TRBJ1-4	few	TRBD1	TGTGCCTCGGCAGGGGGGAACGAAAAACTGTTTTTT	CASAGGNEKLFF
TRBV11-2	TRBJ1-2	-	-	TGTGCCAGCAGCCCCCTGGGAGGGGTTAACTATGGCTACACCTTC	CASSPLGGVNYGYTF
TRBV4-3	TRBJ2-1	-	TRBD2	TGCGCCAGCAGCCAGGGACTAGGAACTAGCGGGAGCTACAATGAGCAGTTCTTC	CASSQGLGTSGSYNEQFF
TRBV7-2	TRBJ2-2	-	TRBD2	TGTGCCAGCAGCTACCGACTAGCGGAAAACACCGGGGAGCTGTTTTTT	CASSYRLAENTGELFF
TRBV4-3	TRBJ2-7	-	-	TGCGCCAGCAGCCAAGGGCTAGCCCCCTACGAGCAGTACTTC	CASSQGLAPYEQYF
TRBV15	TRBJ1-1	-	-	TGTGCCACCAGCAGAGTTAGGGCTGGCACTGAAGCTTTCTTT	CATSRVRAGTEAFF
TRBV20-1	TRBJ1-1	few	TRBD1	TGCAGTGCGGAGACAGGGCGGAACACTGAAGCTTTCTTT	CSAETGRNTEAFF
TRBV5-1	TRBJ2-1	many	TRBD2	TGCGCCAGCAGCTTACGGACTAGCGGGGGTGGTGATGAGCAGTTCTTC	CASSLRTSGGGDEQFF
TRBV7-2	TRBJ2-7	-	-	TGTGCCAGCAGCGTTTACTCCTACGAGCAGTACTTC	CASSVYSYEQYF
TRBV5-1	TRBJ2-1	-	-	TGCGCCAGCAGCTTTTCGTCTAGCGTGTCTGAGCAGTTCTTC	CASSFSSSVSEQFF
TRBV29-1	TRBJ2-5	many	TRBD2	TGCAGCGTTAGTAGCGGGGGGTTGGAGACCCAGTACTTC	CSVSSGGLETQYF
TRBV25-1	TRBJ2-3	-	TRBD2	TGTGCCAGCAGTAACCGACTAGCGGGAGCCCATACAGATACGCAGTATTTT	CASSNRLAGAHTDTQYF
TRBV12-3/TRBV12-4	TRBJ2-7	many	-	TGTGCCAGCAGTTACCCTAGCTTAACCTACGAGCAGTACTTC	CASSYPSLTYEQYF
TRBV5-1	TRBJ2-2	few	-	TGCGCCAGCAGCTTTCCCCAGGGCGGGGTTGCCACCGGGGAGCTGTTTTTT	CASSFPQGGVATGELFF
TRBV20-1	TRBJ2-7	many	-	TGCAGTGCTAGAGCCCCTCGCGAAACTAGGTACTCCTACGAGCAGTACTTC	CSARAPRETRYSYEQYF
TRBV5-1	TRBJ2-1	-	TRBD2	TGCGCCAGCAGCTTTAGCGGGAGCGACAATGAGCAGTTCTTC	CASSFSGSDNEQFF
TRBV18	TRBJ2-1	-	-	TGTGCCAGCTCACCACCAGGGATAGCCTACAATGAGCAGTTCTTC	CASSPPGIAYNEQFF
TRBV7-2	TRBJ2-3	many	TRBD1	TGTGCCAGCAGCCCCTCTAGGACAGGGAACACAGATACGCAGTATTTT	CASSPSRTGNTDTQYF
TRBV28	TRBJ2-7	few	-	TGTGCCAGCAGTTTTGGCGGCAGAAACACCTACGAGCAGTACTTC	CASSFGGRNTYEQYF